This entry lists 16 T cell receptor beta chains sequenced from one sample in a study of CD8+CD57+ T cells in acquired aplastic anemia listed by TCRdb under 2018. The sample was run on an Illumina HiSeq 2000. Profiling of TCR beta VDJ combinations and CDR3 sequences used genomic DNA as the template. Using fastp at Q25 and MiXCR, TCRdb reprocessed the public reads and kept productive beta chains. A single entry per CDR3 protein holds the most common genes and DNA from its merged rows. Recorded for this sample are 150,000 to 200,000 distinct CDR3 sequences; 48% of them occurred a single time. About 1.8% of the sample is in the top ten clones. Expansion of CD8+CD57+ cells had been shown by flow cytometry in the patients chosen for sequencing. The sequenced material came from sorted CD4+, CD8+, or CD8+CD57+ T cells (not recorded which) from PBMCs. The source of these receptors is a human donor with aplastic anemia.

This clonotype appeared a few times. This chain links TRBV30 with TRBJ2-3, with D possibly being TRBD2 (6 bases). The CDR3 contains 13 residues. Germline V gene data show CDR1 as GTSNPN and CDR2 as SVGIG (reference sequence). V was clipped by 8 bases and J by 0 bases, with 12 bases between them. The CDR3 sequence: CAAAGTSTDTQYF. The CDR3 region has the DNA TGTGCCGCCGCAGGGACTAGCACAGATACGCAGTATTTT.

Comments on this clonotype: Germline and junction disagree at one end, which may indicate a read error. This sequence joins TRBV6-1 and TRBJ2-2, with D possibly matching TRBD2 (8 bases). CDR1 is MNHNS and CDR2 is SASEGT in the germline V gene. This CDR3 is built from 14 residues. Here the CDR3 DNA reads TGTGCCAGCAGCCCACGGGAGGGGGCCGGGGAGCTGCTTTTT. This sequence encodes CASSPREGAGELLF.

The count of this clonotype is one. CDR3 amino acids: CASSLAGTYNQPQHF. CDR3 DNA: TGCGCCAGCAGCTTGGCCGGGACTTACAATCAGCCCCAGCATTTT. The chain combines TRBV5-1 with TRBJ1-5; TRBD1 is a possible D gene (5 bases). Germline V gives CDR1 SGHRS, CDR2 YFSETQ. Trimming left V 0 bases short and J 3 bases short, with 10 bases between. The CDR3 has 15 amino acids.

This clonotype was observed a few times. The J gene is TRBJ1-4, the V gene TRBV29-1; no clear D. This CDR3 comprises 11 residues. Germline V gives CDR1 SQVTM, CDR2 ANQGSEA. The germline V and J ends were trimmed by 5 bases and 4 bases, with 5 bases remaining between them. The CDR3 DNA follows: TGCAGCGTTTTTCGTAATGAAAAACTGTTTTTT. Protein product: CSVFRNEKLFF.

This chain links TRBV29-1 with TRBJ1-1; D is perhaps TRBD1 (5 bases). In germline, CDR1 is SQVTM, CDR2 ANQGSEA. The ends were cut back, 2 bases at V and 1 base at J, with 11 bases in the middle. The CDR3 has 14 amino acids. In DNA form, the CDR3 reads TGCAGCGTTGAACCGGACACCTCGAACACTGAAGCTTTCTTT. It is translated as CSVEPDTSNTEAFF.

This clonotype appeared a few times. Possible read error: a much larger clone is one base away. The chain is built from TRBV19 and TRBJ1-6; 8 bases match TRBD1. This CDR3 spans 14 amino acids. J gave up 7 bases and V 8 bases, and 7 bases lay outside the gene matches. Germline CDR1 is LNHDA and CDR2 is SQIVND (reference sequence). CDR3 DNA sequence: TGTGCCAGTGGTACCAACAGGGGGAATTCACCCCTCCACTTT. This translates into CASGTNRGNSPLHF. The complete variable domain, with remaining parts taken from reference TRBV19 and TRBJ1-6, reads DGGITQSPKYLFRKEGQNVTLSCEQNLNHDAMYWYRQDPGQGLRLIYYSQIVNDFQKGDIAEGYSVSREKKESFPLTVTSAQKNPTAFYLCASGTNRGNSPLHFGNGTRLTVT.

V gene TRBV14 combines with J gene TRBJ1-2; TRBD1 matches 9 bases. The CDR3 length is 14 residues. V was clipped by 4 bases and J by 7 bases; unmatched bases: 7. Germline CDR1 is SGHDN and CDR2 is FVKESK. CDR3 sequence (DNA): TGTGCCAGCAGCCTTGGACAGGGGATAAGTGGCTACACCTTC. Translated: CASSLGQGISGYTF. The whole variable domain, remainder taken from reference TRBV14 and TRBJ1-2, is EAGVTQFPSHSVIEKGQTVTLRCDPISGHDNLYWYRRVMGKEIKFLLHFVKESKQDESGMPNNRFLAERTGGTYSTLKVQPAELEDSGVYFCASSLGQGISGYTFGSGTRLTVV.

The V and J genes are TRBV19 and TRBJ1-3; 7 bases align to TRBD1. Germline loops: CDR1 LNHDA, CDR2 SQIVND (reference sequence). Losses at the gene ends were 6 bases for V and 2 bases for J; bases not matched to a gene: 7. The CDR3 consists of 15 residues. This chain's CDR3 is CASSPLGQAGNTIYF. The CDR3 nucleotides read TGTGCCAGTAGCCCCCTTGGACAGGCTGGAAACACCATATATTTT.

In regard to this clonotype: This may stem from a read error, because a much larger clone lies one nucleotide away. The CDR3 carries no conserved terminal phenylalanine or tryptophan, so it likely arises from a read error. The CDR3 sequence is CASSVSYLLRSTEAFS. Here the CDR3 DNA reads TGTGCCAGCAGCGTTTCCTACCTGTTACGTAGCACTGAAGCTTTCTCT. The V and J genes are TRBV9 and TRBJ1-1, with unresolved D. This CDR3 has 16 residues. Deletions cut 2 bases from V and 4 bases from J, with 18 bases between. Germline values: CDR1 SGDLS, CDR2 YYNGEE.

The chain combines TRBV2 with TRBJ1-6, with 7 bases that match TRBD1. This CDR3 is 15 amino acids long. CDR1 and CDR2 (germline): SNHLY, FYNNEI. Trimming cost V 5 bases and J 6 bases; bases outside gene matches: 7. As DNA, the CDR3 is TGTGCCAGCAGTCCTCAGGGACAGTCTAATTCACCCCTCCACTTT. It encodes CASSPQGQSNSPLHF.

This clonotype was recorded a few times. The chain employs TRBV30 and TRBJ1-4; tentative D call: TRBD1 (5 bases). Germline V lookup: CDR1 GTSNPN, CDR2 SVGIG (reference sequence). This CDR3 region has 18 residues. V was trimmed by 2 bases and J by 5 bases, leaving 24 bases between them. CDR3 amino acids: CAWSPLNISGTMNEKLFF. The CDR3 DNA reads TGTGCCTGGAGTCCACTTAACATATCCGGGACGATGAATGAAAAACTGTTTTTT.

V gene TRBV12-3 or TRBV12-4 combines with J gene TRBJ1-5; 10 bases are a match to TRBD1. V lost 5 bases to trimming and J lost 6 bases; unmatched junction nucleotides: 4. This CDR3 comprises 14 residues. CDR3 in DNA: TGTGCCAGCAGTCGGACAGGGGGAGCTCAGCCCCAGCATTTT. Its protein product is CASSRTGGAQPQHF.

The V gene is TRBV20-1, the J gene TRBJ2-1; possibly TRBD2 for D (7 bases). V was clipped by 6 bases and J by 1 base, with 16 bases between them. The CDR3 totals 15 residues. The germline V gene has CDR1 DFQATT and CDR2 SNEGSKA (reference sequence). The CDR3 protein is CSAAGGGASYNEQFF. The CDR3 DNA reads TGCAGTGCGGCCGGTGGGGGGGCGTCCTACAATGAGCAGTTCTTC.

The chain links TRBV30 to TRBJ1-5; possibly TRBD1 for D (6 bases). Trimming took off 1 base at V and 0 bases at J, with 13 bases between the two ends. Germline V CDR1 and CDR2: GTSNPN, SVGIG (reference sequence). The CDR3 has 16 amino acids. The CDR3 region is CAWSAETGRSNQPQHF. CDR3 nucleotide sequence: TGTGCCTGGAGTGCCGAGACAGGCCGTAGCAATCAGCCCCAGCATTTT.

This clonotype has a count of ten or more. The chain links TRBV3-1 to TRBJ2-5; D gene ambiguous. CDR1 and CDR2 from the germline V gene are LGHDT and YNNKEL (reference sequence). Trimming pared 1 base from V and 2 bases from J, leaving 11 bases between. CDR3 size: 15 residues. Here the CDR3 reads CASSQGLLQQETQYF. CDR3 nucleotides: TGTGCCAGCAGCCAAGGTTTGCTACAGCAAGAGACCCAGTACTTC.

The V call is TRBV24-1, the J call TRBJ2-3; 9 positions agree with TRBD2. There are 14 residues in the CDR3. J lost 4 bases, V lost 4 bases, and 2 bases had no gene match. The germline CDR1 and CDR2 sequences are KGHDR and SFDVKD. CDR3 coding DNA: TGTGCCACCAGTGAGGCGGGGGGGTCAGATACGCAGTATTTT. Amino acids: CATSEAGGSDTQYF.